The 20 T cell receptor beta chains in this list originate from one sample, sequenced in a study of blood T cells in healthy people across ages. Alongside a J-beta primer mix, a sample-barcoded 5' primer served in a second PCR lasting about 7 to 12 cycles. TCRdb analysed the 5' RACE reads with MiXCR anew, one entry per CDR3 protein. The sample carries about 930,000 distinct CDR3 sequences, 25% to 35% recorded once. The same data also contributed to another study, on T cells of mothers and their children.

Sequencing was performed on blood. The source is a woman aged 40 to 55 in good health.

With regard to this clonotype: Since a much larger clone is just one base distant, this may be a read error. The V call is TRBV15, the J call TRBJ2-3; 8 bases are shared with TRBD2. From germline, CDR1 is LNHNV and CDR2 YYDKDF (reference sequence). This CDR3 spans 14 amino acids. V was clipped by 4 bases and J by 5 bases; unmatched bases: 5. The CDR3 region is CATSMFRGGDTQYF. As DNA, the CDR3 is TGTGCCACCAGCATGTTTCGGGGGGGAGATACGCAGTATTTT.

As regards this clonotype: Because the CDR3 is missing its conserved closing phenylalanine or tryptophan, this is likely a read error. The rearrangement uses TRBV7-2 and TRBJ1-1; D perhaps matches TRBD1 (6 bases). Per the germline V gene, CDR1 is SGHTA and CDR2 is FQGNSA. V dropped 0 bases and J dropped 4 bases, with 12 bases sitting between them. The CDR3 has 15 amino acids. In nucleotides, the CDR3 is TGTGCCAGCAGCTTAGCGCTAACAGGGCCCACTGAAGCTTTCGTT. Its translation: CASSLALTGPTEAFV.

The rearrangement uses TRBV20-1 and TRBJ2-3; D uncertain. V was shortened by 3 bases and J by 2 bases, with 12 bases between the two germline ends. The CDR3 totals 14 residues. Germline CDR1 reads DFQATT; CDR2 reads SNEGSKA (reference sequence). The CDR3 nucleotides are TGCAGTGCTAGGGCCAGCCCATTCACAGATACGCAGTATTTT. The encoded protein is CSARASPFTDTQYF.

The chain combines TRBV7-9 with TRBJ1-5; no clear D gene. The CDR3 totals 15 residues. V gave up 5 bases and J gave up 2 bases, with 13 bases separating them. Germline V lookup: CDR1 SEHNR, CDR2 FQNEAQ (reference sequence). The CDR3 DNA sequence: TGTGCCAGCAGCATCACCCGGGAGGGCAATCAGCCCCAGCATTTT. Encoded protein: CASSITREGNQPQHF.

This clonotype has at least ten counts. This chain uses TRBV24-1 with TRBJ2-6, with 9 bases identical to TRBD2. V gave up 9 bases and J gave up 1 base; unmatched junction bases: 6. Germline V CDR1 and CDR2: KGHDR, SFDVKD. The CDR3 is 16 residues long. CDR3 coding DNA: TGTGCCACCGCTCCTAGCGGGGAGTCTGGGGCCAACGTCCTGACTTTC. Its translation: CATAPSGESGANVLTF.

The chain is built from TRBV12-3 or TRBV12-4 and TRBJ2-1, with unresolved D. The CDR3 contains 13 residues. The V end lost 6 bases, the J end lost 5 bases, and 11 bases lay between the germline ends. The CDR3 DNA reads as TGTGCCAGCAGAGCTGGGCGTAACAATGAGCAGTTCTTC. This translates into CASRAGRNNEQFF.

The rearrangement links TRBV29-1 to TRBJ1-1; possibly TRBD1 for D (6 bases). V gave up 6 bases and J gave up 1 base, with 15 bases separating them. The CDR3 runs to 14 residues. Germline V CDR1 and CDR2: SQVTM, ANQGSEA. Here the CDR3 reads CSVYRAMGNTEAFF. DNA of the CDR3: TGCAGCGTCTACAGGGCAATGGGGAACACTGAAGCTTTCTTT.

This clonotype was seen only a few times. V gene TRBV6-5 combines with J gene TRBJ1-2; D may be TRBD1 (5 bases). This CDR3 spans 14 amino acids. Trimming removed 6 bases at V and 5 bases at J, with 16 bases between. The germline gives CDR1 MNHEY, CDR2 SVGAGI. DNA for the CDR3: TGTGCCAGCAGGTATGGGCCAGGGCGGTATGGCTACACCTTC. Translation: CASRYGPGRYGYTF.

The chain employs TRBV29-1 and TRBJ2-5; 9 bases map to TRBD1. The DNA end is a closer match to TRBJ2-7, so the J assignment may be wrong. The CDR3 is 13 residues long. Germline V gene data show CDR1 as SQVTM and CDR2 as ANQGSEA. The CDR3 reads CSGVSGQGHEQYF. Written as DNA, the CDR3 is TGCAGCGGGGTGTCGGGACAGGGCCACGAGCAGTACTTC.

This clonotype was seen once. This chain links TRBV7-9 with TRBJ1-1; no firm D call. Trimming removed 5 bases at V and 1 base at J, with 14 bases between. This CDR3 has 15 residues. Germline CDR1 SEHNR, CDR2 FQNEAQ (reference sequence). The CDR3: CASSVRLLSNTEAFF. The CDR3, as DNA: TGTGCCAGCAGCGTCAGGCTTCTGTCGAACACTGAAGCTTTCTTT.

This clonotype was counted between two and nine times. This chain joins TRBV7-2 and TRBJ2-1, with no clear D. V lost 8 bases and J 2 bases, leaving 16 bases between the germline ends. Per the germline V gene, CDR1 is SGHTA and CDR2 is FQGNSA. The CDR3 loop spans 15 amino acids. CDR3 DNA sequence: TGTGCCAGCGCTGAGCAGGCCAGCCCCTACAATGAGCAGTTCTTC. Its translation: CASAEQASPYNEQFF.

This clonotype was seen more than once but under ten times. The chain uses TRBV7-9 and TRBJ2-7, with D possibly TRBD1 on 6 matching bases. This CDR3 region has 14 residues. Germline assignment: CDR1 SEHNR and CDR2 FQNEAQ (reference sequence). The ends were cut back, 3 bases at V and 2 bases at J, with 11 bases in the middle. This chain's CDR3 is CASSLGASPYEQYF. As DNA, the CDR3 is TGTGCCAGCAGCTTGGGGGCAAGTCCCTACGAGCAGTACTTC.

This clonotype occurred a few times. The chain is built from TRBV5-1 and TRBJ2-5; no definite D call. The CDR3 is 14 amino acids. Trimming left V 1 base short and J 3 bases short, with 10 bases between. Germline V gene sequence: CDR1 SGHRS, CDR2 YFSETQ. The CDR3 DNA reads TGCGCCAGCAGCTTGCTTAAGGCGGAAGAGACCCAGTACTTC. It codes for CASSLLKAEETQYF.

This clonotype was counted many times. This CDR3 is CASSLSASGGPYEQYF. DNA of the CDR3: TGCGCCAGCAGCCTAAGTGCATCGGGGGGGCCCTACGAGCAGTACTTC. This chain links TRBV4-3 with TRBJ2-7, with TRBD2 identical over 8 bases. The V and J ends lost 4 bases and 2 bases, in that order; junction bases with no gene match: 10. Germline V gene sequence: CDR1 LGHNA, CDR2 YSLEER. The CDR3 has 16 amino acids.

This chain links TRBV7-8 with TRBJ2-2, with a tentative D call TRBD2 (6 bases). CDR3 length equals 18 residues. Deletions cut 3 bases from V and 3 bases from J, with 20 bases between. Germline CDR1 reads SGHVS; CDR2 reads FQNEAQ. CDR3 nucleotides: TGTGCCAGCAGCTTGGGACCCTCTGCAAGCGGGCACACCGGGGAGCTGTTTTTT. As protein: CASSLGPSASGHTGELFF.

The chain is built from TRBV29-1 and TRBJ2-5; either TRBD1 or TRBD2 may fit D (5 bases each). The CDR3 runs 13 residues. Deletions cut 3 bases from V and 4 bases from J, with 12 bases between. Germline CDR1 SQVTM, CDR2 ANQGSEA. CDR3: CSVDGAGTETQYF. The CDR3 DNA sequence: TGCAGCGTTGACGGGGCAGGGACAGAGACCCAGTACTTC. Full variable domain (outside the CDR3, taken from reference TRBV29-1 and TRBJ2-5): SAVISQKPSRDICQRGTSLTIQCQVDSQVTMMFWYRQQPGQSLTLIATANQGSEATYESGFVIDKFPISRPNLTFSTLTVSNMSPEDSSIYLCSVDGAGTETQYFGPGTRLLVL.

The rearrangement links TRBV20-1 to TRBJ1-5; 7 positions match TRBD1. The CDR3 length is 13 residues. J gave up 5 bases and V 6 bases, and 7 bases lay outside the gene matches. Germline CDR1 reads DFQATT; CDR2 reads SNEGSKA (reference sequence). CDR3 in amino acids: CSALRDRDQPQHF. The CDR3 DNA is TGCAGTGCCTTAAGAGACAGGGATCAGCCCCAGCATTTT.

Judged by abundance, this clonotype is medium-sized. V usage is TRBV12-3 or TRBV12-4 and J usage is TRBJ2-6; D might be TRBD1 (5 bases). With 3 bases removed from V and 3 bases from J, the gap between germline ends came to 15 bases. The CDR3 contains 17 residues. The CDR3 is CASSLGLGLHGANVLTF. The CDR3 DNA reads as TGTGCCAGCAGTTTGGGGCTTGGGTTACATGGGGCCAACGTCCTGACTTTC.

The CDR3 nucleotides are TGTGCCAGCAGTCCAGGGGACCTAGCCAAAAACATTCAGTACTTC. This sequence encodes CASSPGDLAKNIQYF. This chain uses TRBV28 with TRBJ2-4; D perhaps matches TRBD1 (6 bases). Germline lookup yields CDR1 MDHEN and CDR2 SYDVKM. The CDR3 contains 15 residues. The V and J ends lost 5 bases and 0 bases respectively, with 11 bases between them.

The CDR3 region is CASSVDLPRSAEAFF. CDR3 nucleotide sequence: TGTGCCAGCAGTGTTGACCTCCCTAGAAGTGCTGAAGCTTTCTTT. This chain uses TRBV2 with TRBJ1-1; D unresolved. Germline V gene sequence: CDR1 SNHLY, CDR2 FYNNEI. V shed 4 bases and J shed 6 bases, with 18 bases lying between them. This CDR3 has 15 amino acids.